The clone carrying this T cell receptor beta chain was found many times. Its antigen is as yet unknown. TCRdb reprocessed the reads via MiXCR and lists one record per CDR3 protein. The sample has hundreds of thousands of distinct CDR3 sequences; roughly a tenth are singletons. Per the germline V gene, CDR1 is MGHDK and CDR2 is SYGVNS. Trimming shortened V by 5 bases and J by 7 bases, and 5 bases separated the two germline ends. The CDR3 runs 10 residues. This sample is drawn from a study of T cell repertoires in cytomegalovirus infection. About the research overall: Carrying CMV and the relevant HLA type showed in public TCR beta signatures. Study findings and constraints: HLA-C-restricted CMV-specific TCR beta clonotypes were dominant in the ex vivo response. There were carriers of CMV plus the relevant HLA, and cumulative public TCR beta family frequency identified them.

The receptor comes from a human donor in good health (CMV status not recorded). Some clones in this sample may be carry-over from other donors' samples. The chain recombines TRBV25-1 with TRBJ1-2, with D unresolved. The sequencing input was PBMCs. CDR3 amino acids: CASSSGGYTF. In DNA, the CDR3 is TGTGCCAGCAGTAGTGGTGGCTACACCTTC.